This T cell receptor beta chain was profiled in a study of PD-L1 blockade in urothelial cancer. For the study at large: Treatment start was followed by blood analysis at 3 weeks (second dose) and again at 6 weeks. There were a median of approximately 130,000 T cells in blood samples. Study-level results: Blood TCR clonality below the median before treatment was a predictor of better survival.

Comments on this clone: The antigen remains unidentified.

Noted time point: peripheral blood 6 weeks after treatment start. Urothelial carcinoma in patients was locally advanced or metastatic. Data came from immunoSEQ multiplex PCR; TCRdb stores just in-frame clones and leaves some out. The sample lists over 100,000 clones, around 93% occurring once. The CDR3 spans 14 residues. J gave up 3 bases and V 7 bases, and 4 bases lay outside the gene matches. Germline V gives CDR1 WSHSY, CDR2 SAAADI. The sample in question was PBMCs, obtained around atezolizumab (anti-PD-L1) treatment. The gene calls are TRBV10-2 and TRBJ2-1, with 9 bases identical to TRBD2. The clonotype comes from a man between 60 and 70 years old with urothelial cancer. This CDR3 reads CASTISGGYNEQFF. CDR3 sequence (DNA): TGCGCCAGCACAATTAGCGGGGGCTACAATGAGCAGTTCTTC.